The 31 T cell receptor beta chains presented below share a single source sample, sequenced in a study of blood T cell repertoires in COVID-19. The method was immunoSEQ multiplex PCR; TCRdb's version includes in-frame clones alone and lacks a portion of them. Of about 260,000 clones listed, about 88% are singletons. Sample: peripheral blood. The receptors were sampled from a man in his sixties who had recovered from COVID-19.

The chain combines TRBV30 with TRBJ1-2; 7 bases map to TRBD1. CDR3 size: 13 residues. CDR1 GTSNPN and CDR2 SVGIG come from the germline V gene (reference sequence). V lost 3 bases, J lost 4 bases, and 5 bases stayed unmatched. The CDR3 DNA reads TGTGCCTGGAGCGGACAGGAGACCTATGGCTACACCTTC. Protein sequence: CAWSGQETYGYTF.

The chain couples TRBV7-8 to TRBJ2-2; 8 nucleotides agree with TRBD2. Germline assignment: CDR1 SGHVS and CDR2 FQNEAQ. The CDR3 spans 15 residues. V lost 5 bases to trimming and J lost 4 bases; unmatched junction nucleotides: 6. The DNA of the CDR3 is TGTGCCAGCAGCGCCCCGCGGGGGGTCACCGGGGAGCTGTTTTTT. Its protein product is CASSAPRGVTGELFF.

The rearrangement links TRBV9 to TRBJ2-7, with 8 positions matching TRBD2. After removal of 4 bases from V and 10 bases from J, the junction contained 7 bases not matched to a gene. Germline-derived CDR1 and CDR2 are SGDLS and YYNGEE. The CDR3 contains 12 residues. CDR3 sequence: CASSPRGGLQYF. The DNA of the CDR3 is TGTGCCAGCAGCCCCCGGGGGGGGCTACAGTACTTC. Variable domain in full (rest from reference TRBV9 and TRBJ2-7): DSGVTQTPKHLITATGQRVTLRCSPRSGDLSVYWYQQSLDQGLQFLIQYYNGEERAKGNILERFSAQQFPDLHSELNLSSLELGDSALYFCASSPRGGLQYFGPGTRLTVT.

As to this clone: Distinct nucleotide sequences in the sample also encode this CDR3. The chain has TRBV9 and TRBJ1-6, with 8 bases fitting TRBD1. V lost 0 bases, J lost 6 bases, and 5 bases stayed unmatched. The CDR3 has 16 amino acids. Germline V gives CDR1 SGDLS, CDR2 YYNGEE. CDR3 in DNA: TGTGCCAGCAGCGTAGAGGGGACAGGAGGTAATTCACCCCTCCACTTT. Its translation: CASSVEGTGGNSPLHF. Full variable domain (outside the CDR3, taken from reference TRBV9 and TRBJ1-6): DSGVTQTPKHLITATGQRVTLRCSPRSGDLSVYWYQQSLDQGLQFLIQYYNGEERAKGNILERFSAQQFPDLHSELNLSSLELGDSALYFCASSVEGTGGNSPLHFGNGTRLTVT.

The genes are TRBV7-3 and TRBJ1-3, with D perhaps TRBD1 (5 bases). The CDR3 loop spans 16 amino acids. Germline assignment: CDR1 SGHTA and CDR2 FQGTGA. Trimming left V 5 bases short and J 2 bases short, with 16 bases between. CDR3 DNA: TGTGCCAGCAGCCGACCTGGGGACTCGGCTGGAAACACCATATATTTT. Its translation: CASSRPGDSAGNTIYF.

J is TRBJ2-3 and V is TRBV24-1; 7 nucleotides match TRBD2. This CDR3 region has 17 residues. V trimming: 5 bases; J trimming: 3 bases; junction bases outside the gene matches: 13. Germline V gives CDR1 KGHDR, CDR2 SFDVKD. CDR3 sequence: CATSAPGGEGLTDTQYF. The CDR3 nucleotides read TGTGCCACCAGTGCCCCAGGTGGGGAGGGTTTGACAGATACGCAGTATTTT.

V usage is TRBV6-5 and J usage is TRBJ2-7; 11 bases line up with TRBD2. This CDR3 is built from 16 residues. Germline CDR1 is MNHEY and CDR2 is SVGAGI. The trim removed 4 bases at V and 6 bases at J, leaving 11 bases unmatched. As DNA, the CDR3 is TGTGCCAGCAGTTCCCTAGCGGGGGGAACCGCGGGCGAGCAGTACTTC. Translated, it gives CASSSLAGGTAGEQYF.

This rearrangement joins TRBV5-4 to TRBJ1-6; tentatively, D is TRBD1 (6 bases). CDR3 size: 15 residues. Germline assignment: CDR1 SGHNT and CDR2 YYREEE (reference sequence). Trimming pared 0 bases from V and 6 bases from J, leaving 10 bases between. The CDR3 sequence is CASSLDRALNSPLHF. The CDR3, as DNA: TGTGCCAGCAGCTTGGACAGGGCACTTAATTCACCCCTCCACTTT.

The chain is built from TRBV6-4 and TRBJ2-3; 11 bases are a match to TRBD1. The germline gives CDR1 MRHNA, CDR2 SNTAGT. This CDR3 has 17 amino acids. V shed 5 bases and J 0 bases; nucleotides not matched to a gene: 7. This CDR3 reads CASSPDRGLSSTDTQYF. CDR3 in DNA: TGTGCCAGCAGTCCGGACAGGGGGCTCTCTAGCACAGATACGCAGTATTTT.

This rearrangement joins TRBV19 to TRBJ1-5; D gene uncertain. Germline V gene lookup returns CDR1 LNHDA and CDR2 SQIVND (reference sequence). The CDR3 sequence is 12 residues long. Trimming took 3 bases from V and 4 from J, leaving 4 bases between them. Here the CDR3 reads CASSMQNQPQHF. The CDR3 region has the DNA TGTGCCAGTAGTATGCAGAATCAGCCCCAGCATTTT.

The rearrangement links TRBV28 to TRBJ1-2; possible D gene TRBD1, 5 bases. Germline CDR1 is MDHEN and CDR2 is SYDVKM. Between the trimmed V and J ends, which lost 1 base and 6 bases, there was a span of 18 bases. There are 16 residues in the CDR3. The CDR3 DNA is TGTGCCAGCAGTTTATCGGCAGGGTTCGGAAGTGATGGCTACACCTTC. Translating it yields CASSLSAGFGSDGYTF.

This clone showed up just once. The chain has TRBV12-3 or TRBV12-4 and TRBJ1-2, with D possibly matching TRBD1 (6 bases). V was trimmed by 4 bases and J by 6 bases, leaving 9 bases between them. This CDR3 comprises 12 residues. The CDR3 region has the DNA TGTGCCAGCAGTTCTAACAGGGATGGCTACACCTTC. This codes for CASSSNRDGYTF.

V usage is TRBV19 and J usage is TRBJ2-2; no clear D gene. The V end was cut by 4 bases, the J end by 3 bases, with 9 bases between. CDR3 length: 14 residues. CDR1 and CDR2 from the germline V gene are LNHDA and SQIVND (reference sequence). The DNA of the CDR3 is TGTGCCAGTAGTACTAACTCATACACCGGGGAGCTGTTTTTT. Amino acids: CASSTNSYTGELFF.

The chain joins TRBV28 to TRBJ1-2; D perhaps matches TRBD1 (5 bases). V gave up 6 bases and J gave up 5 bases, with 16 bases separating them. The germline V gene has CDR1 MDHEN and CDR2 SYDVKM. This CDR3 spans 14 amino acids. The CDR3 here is CASRLTGAGYGYTF. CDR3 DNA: TGTGCCAGCAGACTAACAGGAGCCGGGTATGGCTACACCTTC.

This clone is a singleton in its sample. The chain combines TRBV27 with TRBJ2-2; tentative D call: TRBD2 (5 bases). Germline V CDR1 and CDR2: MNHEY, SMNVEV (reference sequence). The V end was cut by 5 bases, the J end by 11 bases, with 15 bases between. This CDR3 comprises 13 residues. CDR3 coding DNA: TGTGCCAGCAGTCTCTTACTCGGGGTTGAGCTGTTTTTT. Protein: CASSLLLGVELFF.

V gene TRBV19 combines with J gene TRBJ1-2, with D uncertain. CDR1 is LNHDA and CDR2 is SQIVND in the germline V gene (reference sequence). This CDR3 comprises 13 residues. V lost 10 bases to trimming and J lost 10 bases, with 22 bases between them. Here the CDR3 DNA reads TGTGCCACCGGAGGCAATCCGGGGTTGGACTACACCTTC. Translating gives CATGGNPGLDYTF.

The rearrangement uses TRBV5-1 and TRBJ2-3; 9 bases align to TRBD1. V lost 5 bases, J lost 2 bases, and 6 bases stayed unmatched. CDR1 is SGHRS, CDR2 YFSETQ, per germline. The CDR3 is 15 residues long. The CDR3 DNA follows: TGCGCCAGCAGAGAGGACAGGGGACTCACAGATACGCAGTATTTT. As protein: CASREDRGLTDTQYF.

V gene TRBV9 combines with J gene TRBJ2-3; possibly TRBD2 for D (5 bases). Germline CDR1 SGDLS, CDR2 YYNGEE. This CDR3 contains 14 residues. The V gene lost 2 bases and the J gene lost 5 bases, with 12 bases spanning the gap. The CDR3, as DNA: TGTGCCAGCAGCGTCCGGCTAGCAGAAGATACGCAGTATTTT. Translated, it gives CASSVRLAEDTQYF.

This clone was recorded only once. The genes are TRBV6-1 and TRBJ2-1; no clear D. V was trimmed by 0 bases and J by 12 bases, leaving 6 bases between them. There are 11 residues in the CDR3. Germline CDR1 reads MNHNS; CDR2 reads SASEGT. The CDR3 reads CASSEAYLQFF. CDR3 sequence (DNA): TGTGCCAGCAGTGAAGCGTATCTGCAGTTCTTC.

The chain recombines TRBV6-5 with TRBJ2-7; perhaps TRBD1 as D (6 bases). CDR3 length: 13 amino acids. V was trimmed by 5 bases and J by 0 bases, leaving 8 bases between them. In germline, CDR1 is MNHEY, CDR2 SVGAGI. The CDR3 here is CASSRDTSYEQYF. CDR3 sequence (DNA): TGTGCCAGCAGTCGGGACACCTCCTACGAGCAGTACTTC.

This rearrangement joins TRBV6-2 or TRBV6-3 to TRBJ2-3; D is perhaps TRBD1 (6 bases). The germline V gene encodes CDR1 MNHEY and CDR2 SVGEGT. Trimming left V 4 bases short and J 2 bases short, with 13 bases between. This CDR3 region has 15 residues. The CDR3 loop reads CASSWLDRPTDTQYF. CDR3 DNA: TGTGCCAGCAGTTGGCTGGACAGACCCACAGATACGCAGTATTTT.

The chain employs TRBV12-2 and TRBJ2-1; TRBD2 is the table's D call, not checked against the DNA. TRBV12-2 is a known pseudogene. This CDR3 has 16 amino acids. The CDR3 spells CASRFPGLAGGEEQFF. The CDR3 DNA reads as TGTGCAAGTCGCTTTCCGGGACTAGCGGGGGGTGAGGAGCAGTTCTTC.

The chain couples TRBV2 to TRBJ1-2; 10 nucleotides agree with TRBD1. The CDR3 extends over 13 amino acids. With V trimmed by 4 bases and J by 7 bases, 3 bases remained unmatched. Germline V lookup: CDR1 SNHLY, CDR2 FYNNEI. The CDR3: CASSGTGGIGYTF. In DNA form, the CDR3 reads TGTGCCAGCAGTGGGACAGGGGGGATTGGCTACACCTTC.

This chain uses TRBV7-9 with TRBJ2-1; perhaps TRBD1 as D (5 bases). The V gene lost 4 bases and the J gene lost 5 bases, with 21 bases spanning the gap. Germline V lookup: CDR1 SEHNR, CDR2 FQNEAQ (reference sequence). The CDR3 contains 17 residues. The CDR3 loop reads CASSSRVQGGRNNEQFF. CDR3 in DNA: TGTGCCAGCAGCTCCCGCGTTCAGGGTGGTAGGAACAATGAGCAGTTCTTC.

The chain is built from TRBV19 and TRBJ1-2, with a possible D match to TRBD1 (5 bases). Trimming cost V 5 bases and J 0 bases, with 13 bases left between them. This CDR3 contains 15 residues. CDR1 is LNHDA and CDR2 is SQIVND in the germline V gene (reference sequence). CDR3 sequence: CASSPQAGANYGYTF. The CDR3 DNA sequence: TGTGCCAGTAGTCCCCAGGCGGGGGCTAACTATGGCTACACCTTC.

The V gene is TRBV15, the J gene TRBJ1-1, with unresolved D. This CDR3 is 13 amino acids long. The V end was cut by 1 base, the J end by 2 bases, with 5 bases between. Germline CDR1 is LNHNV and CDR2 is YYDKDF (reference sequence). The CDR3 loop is CATSRVLNTEAFF. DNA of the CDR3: TGTGCCACCAGCAGAGTTTTAAACACTGAAGCTTTCTTT.

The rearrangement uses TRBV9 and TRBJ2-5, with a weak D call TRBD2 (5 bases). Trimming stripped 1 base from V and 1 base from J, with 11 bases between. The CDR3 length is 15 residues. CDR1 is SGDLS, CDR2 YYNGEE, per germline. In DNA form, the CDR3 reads TGTGCCAGCAGCGTATACGGGAACGGCCAAGAGACCCAGTACTTC. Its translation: CASSVYGNGQETQYF.

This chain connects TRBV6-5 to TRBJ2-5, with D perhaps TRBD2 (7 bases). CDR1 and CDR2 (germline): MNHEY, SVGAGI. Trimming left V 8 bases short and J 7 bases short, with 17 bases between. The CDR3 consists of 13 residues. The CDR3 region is CASSNREGATQYF. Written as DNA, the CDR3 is TGTGCCAGCTCGAACAGGGAGGGCGCGACCCAGTACTTC.

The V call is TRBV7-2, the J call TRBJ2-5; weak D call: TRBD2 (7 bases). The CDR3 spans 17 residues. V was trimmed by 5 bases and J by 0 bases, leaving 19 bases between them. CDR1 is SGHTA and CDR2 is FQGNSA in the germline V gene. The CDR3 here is CASSRGNGGPYQETQYF. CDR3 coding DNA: TGTGCCAGCAGCCGGGGAAACGGGGGGCCATACCAAGAGACCCAGTACTTC.

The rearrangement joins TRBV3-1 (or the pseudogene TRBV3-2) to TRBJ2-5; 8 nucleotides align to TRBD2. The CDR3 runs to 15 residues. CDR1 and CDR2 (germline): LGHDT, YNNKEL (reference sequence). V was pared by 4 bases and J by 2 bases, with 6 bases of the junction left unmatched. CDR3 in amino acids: CASSRRLAIQETQYF. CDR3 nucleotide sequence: TGTGCCAGCAGCCGCCGACTAGCGATTCAAGAGACCCAGTACTTC.

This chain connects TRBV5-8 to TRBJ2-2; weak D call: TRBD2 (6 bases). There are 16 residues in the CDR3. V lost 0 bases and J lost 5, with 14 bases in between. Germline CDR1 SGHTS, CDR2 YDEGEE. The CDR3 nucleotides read TGTGCCAGCAGCTTGGCCGGTGCGGGGCGGACCGGGGAGCTGTTTTTT. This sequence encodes CASSLAGAGRTGELFF.